This entry concerns a single T cell receptor (beta chain). Its cognate antigen is unknown. The CDR3 is 16 amino acids. The V end was cut by 5 bases, the J end by 0 bases, with 14 bases between. The germline CDR1 and CDR2 sequences are SEHNR and FQNEAQ (reference sequence). This specimen comes from a study of cytomegalovirus exposure and HLA in healthy donors. Points from the study as a whole: Confirmation was obtained in vitro that three CMV-associated chains are specific for CMV antigens. Data from an earlier analysis indicated that most TCR beta V segments were productive either about 90% or about 30% of the time. Reportedly, TCR beta sequences accurately predicted HLA-A and HLA-B alleles in most subjects. Accounts indicate the classifier identified cytomegalovirus status with strong specificity and sensitivity.

The PCR employed 60 Vbeta primers together with 13 Jbeta primers. Assay used: immunoSEQ multiplex PCR; TCRdb lists only in-frame clones, some missing. Here the sample spans about 300,000 clones, roughly 90% being singletons. This TCR came from a man aged 35 to 55 in good health and CMV-seropositive. Material: PBMCs. The chain joins TRBV7-9 to TRBJ1-3; D unclear. This chain's CDR3 is CASSPLSRSSGNTIYF. CDR3 DNA sequence: TGTGCCAGCAGCCCCCTATCTCGATCCTCTGGAAACACCATATATTTT.